This T cell receptor beta chain is drawn from a study of PD-1 blockade in classical Hodgkin lymphoma. TCRdb's copy holds only in-frame clones and misses some; the assay was immunoSEQ multiplex PCR. The sample records roughly 42,000 clones, 60% to 80% being singletons. Overall study findings and caveats: Prior to therapy, complete responders displayed diversity much like that of newly diagnosed patients. Prior therapy or disease activity may underlie the repertoire differences, whose causes remain undefined.

Germline CDR1 is SGHVS and CDR2 is FQNEAQ. The J segment lost 5 bases and the V segment lost 6 bases, leaving 5 bases of the junction unmatched. The CDR3 contains 14 residues. This clone was recorded a few times. Its target is unknown. Time point in this sample: cycle 4 day 1 (C4D1), after less than 7 weeks of nivolumab. Exposure to brentuximab vedotin varied, and each patient had relapsed following autologous stem cell transplantation. The chain uses TRBV7-8 and TRBJ1-1; 11 bases fit TRBD1. The receptor was derived from a human donor with classical Hodgkin lymphoma. The sequenced sample was peripheral blood mononuclear cells (PBMCs), obtained before the fourth cycle of nivolumab. The CDR3 coding sequence is TGTGCCAGCAGGTGGGGACAGGGGGAGACTGAAGCTTTCTTT. Residues: CASRWGQGETEAFF.